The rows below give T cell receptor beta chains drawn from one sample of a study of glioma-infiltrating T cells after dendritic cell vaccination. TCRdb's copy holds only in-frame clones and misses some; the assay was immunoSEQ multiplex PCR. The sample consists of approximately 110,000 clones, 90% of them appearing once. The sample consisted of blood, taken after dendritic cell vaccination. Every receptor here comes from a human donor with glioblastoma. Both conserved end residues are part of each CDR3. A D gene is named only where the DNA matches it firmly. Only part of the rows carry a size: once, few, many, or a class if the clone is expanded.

cdr3_aa: CASSVAGNTGELFF
cdr3_nt: TGTGCCAGCAGTGTGGCGGGGAACACCGGGGAGCTGTTTTTT
j_call: TRBJ2-2
v_call: TRBV6-4
cdr3_length: 14
clone_size: -
d_call: -

cdr3_aa: CASSRRGSDYEQYF
cdr3_nt: TGTGCCAGCAGCCGAAGGGGTTCCGACTACGAGCAGTACTTC
j_call: TRBJ2-7
v_call: TRBV27
cdr3_length: 14
clone_size: few
d_call: -

cdr3_aa: CASSRETGTYNEQFF
cdr3_nt: TGTGCCAGCTCACGTGAGACAGGGACCTACAATGAGCAGTTCTTC
j_call: TRBJ2-1
v_call: TRBV18
cdr3_length: 15
clone_size: -
d_call: TRBD1

cdr3_aa: CASSWTGSTGELFF
cdr3_nt: TGCGCCAGCAGCTGGACAGGGTCCACCGGGGAGCTGTTTTTT
j_call: TRBJ2-2
v_call: TRBV5-1
cdr3_length: 14
clone_size: -
d_call: TRBD1

cdr3_aa: CASSNTGKGDTEAFF
cdr3_nt: TGTGCCAGTAGTAACACAGGAAAAGGGGACACTGAAGCTTTCTTT
j_call: TRBJ1-1
v_call: TRBV19
cdr3_length: 15
clone_size: -
d_call: -

cdr3_aa: CASSQQGNYGYTF
cdr3_nt: TGTGCCAGCAGCCAACAGGGAAACTATGGCTACACCTTC
j_call: TRBJ1-2
v_call: TRBV7-2
cdr3_length: 13
clone_size: -
d_call: -

cdr3_aa: CASSSGQGSLLPQHF
cdr3_nt: TGTGCCAGTAGTTCGGGACAGGGTAGCTTGTTGCCCCAGCATTTT
j_call: TRBJ1-5
v_call: TRBV19
cdr3_length: 15
clone_size: -
d_call: TRBD1

cdr3_aa: CASSLRGRTTEAFF
cdr3_nt: TGTGCCAGCAGCTTAAGGGGGCGGACCACTGAAGCTTTCTTT
j_call: TRBJ1-1
v_call: TRBV7-9
cdr3_length: 14
clone_size: -
d_call: TRBD1

cdr3_aa: CASSYGFSGSEIEQFF
cdr3_nt: TGTGCCAGCAGTTACGGATTTAGCGGGAGTGAGATTGAGCAGTTCTTC
j_call: TRBJ2-1
v_call: TRBV6-5
cdr3_length: 16
clone_size: -
d_call: TRBD2

cdr3_aa: CASSASLAGVAYNEQFF
cdr3_nt: TGTGCCAGCTCAGCCTCGCTAGCGGGAGTTGCGTACAATGAGCAGTTCTTC
j_call: TRBJ2-1
v_call: TRBV18
cdr3_length: 17
clone_size: -
d_call: TRBD2

cdr3_aa: CATQPGQLSLYGYTF
cdr3_nt: TGTGCCACTCAGCCGGGACAGCTTAGTCTCTATGGCTACACCTTC
j_call: TRBJ1-2
v_call: TRBV10-3
cdr3_length: 15
clone_size: -
d_call: TRBD1

cdr3_aa: CASSEGTRNTGELFF
cdr3_nt: TGTGCCAGCAGCGAAGGGACTAGGAACACCGGGGAGCTGTTTTTT
j_call: TRBJ2-2
v_call: TRBV11-3
cdr3_length: 15
clone_size: -
d_call: TRBD2

cdr3_aa: CSVRRGGSYNEQFF
cdr3_nt: TGCAGCGTGCGTCGGGGGGGGTCCTACAATGAGCAGTTCTTC
j_call: TRBJ2-1
v_call: TRBV29-1
cdr3_length: 14
clone_size: once
d_call: TRBD2

cdr3_aa: CASSLQKASSGAPLEQYF
cdr3_nt: TGCGCCAGCAGCTTACAGAAAGCTTCTAGCGGGGCCCCCCTCGAGCAGTACTTC
j_call: TRBJ2-7
v_call: TRBV5-1
cdr3_length: 18
clone_size: -
d_call: TRBD2

cdr3_aa: CASSSATGELQPQHF
cdr3_nt: TGTGCCAGCTCGTCAGCGACAGGGGAGCTTCAGCCCCAGCATTTT
j_call: TRBJ1-5
v_call: TRBV18
cdr3_length: 15
clone_size: -
d_call: TRBD1

cdr3_aa: CASSLISAGGRETQYF
cdr3_nt: TGTGCCAGCAGCTTAATTTCTGCGGGAGGGAGGGAGACCCAGTACTTC
j_call: TRBJ2-5
v_call: TRBV7-3
cdr3_length: 16
clone_size: -
d_call: TRBD2

cdr3_aa: CASSFRDRDNEQFF
cdr3_nt: TGTGCCAGCAGCTTCCGGGACAGGGACAATGAGCAGTTCTTC
j_call: TRBJ2-1
v_call: TRBV5-4
cdr3_length: 14
clone_size: -
d_call: TRBD1

cdr3_aa: CASSKSRDKSSYEQYF
cdr3_nt: TGTGCCAGCAGCAAGTCCCGGGACAAAAGCTCCTACGAGCAGTACTTC
j_call: TRBJ2-7
v_call: TRBV7-9
cdr3_length: 16
clone_size: -
d_call: -

cdr3_aa: CASSSQGGETQYF
cdr3_nt: TGCGCCAGCAGCTCCCAAGGCGGGGAGACCCAGTACTTC
j_call: TRBJ2-5
v_call: TRBV5-1
cdr3_length: 13
clone_size: -
d_call: -

cdr3_aa: CASSGTGGWTEAFF
cdr3_nt: TGTGCCAGCAGCGGGACAGGGGGATGGACTGAAGCTTTCTTT
j_call: TRBJ1-1
v_call: TRBV5-4
cdr3_length: 14
clone_size: -
d_call: TRBD1

cdr3_aa: CAWSIGGGADTQYF
cdr3_nt: TGTGCCTGGAGTATCGGGGGTGGGGCAGATACGCAGTATTTT
j_call: TRBJ2-3
v_call: TRBV30
cdr3_length: 14
clone_size: -
d_call: -

cdr3_aa: CAWSRQVSLSPLHF
cdr3_nt: TGTGCCTGGAGTAGACAGGTTTCTTTGTCACCCCTCCACTTT
j_call: TRBJ1-6
v_call: TRBV30
cdr3_length: 14
clone_size: -
d_call: -

cdr3_aa: CASSSGADPWNEQFF
cdr3_nt: TGTGCCAGCTCTTCAGGGGCGGACCCCTGGAATGAGCAGTTCTTC
j_call: TRBJ2-1
v_call: TRBV11-3
cdr3_length: 15
clone_size: few
d_call: -

cdr3_aa: CATPGKLTNEKLFF
cdr3_nt: TGTGCCACCCCCGGGAAACTGACTAATGAAAAACTGTTTTTT
j_call: TRBJ1-4
v_call: TRBV10-3
cdr3_length: 14
clone_size: -
d_call: -

cdr3_aa: CASSRRAGGGDGYTF
cdr3_nt: TGTGCCAGCAGCCGGAGGGCAGGTGGGGGGGATGGCTACACCTTC
j_call: TRBJ1-2
v_call: TRBV5-4
cdr3_length: 15
clone_size: -
d_call: -

cdr3_aa: CASKGREDTEAFF
cdr3_nt: TGTGCCAGCAAGGGCAGGGAAGACACTGAAGCTTTCTTT
j_call: TRBJ1-1
v_call: TRBV2
cdr3_length: 13
clone_size: -
d_call: -

cdr3_aa: CASSLPPAGGNEQFF
cdr3_nt: TGCGCCAGCAGCTTACCGCCAGCGGGAGGCAATGAGCAGTTCTTC
j_call: TRBJ2-1
v_call: TRBV5-1
cdr3_length: 15
clone_size: -
d_call: TRBD2

cdr3_aa: CASLLGQGDQGQYF
cdr3_nt: TGCGCCAGCCTTTTAGGACAGGGGGATCAAGGGCAGTACTTC
j_call: TRBJ2-7
v_call: TRBV5-1
cdr3_length: 14
clone_size: -
d_call: TRBD1

cdr3_aa: CASRASGGTDTQYF
cdr3_nt: TGTGCCAGCAGAGCCAGCGGGGGCACAGATACGCAGTATTTT
j_call: TRBJ2-3
v_call: TRBV2
cdr3_length: 14
clone_size: -
d_call: TRBD2

cdr3_aa: CASSQDPGGRFTEAFF
cdr3_nt: TGCGCCAGCAGCCAAGATCCAGGGGGCCGTTTCACTGAAGCTTTCTTT
j_call: TRBJ1-1
v_call: TRBV4-1
cdr3_length: 16
clone_size: few
d_call: TRBD1

cdr3_aa: CSVEAGQGARNTF
cdr3_nt: TGCAGCGTTGAGGCTGGACAGGGGGCGAGGAATACCTTC
j_call: TRBJ1-2
v_call: TRBV29-1
cdr3_length: 13
clone_size: once
d_call: TRBD1

cdr3_aa: CASSEPLAGGETQYF
cdr3_nt: TGTGCCAGCAGTGAACCCCTAGCGGGGGGAGAGACCCAGTACTTC
j_call: TRBJ2-5
v_call: TRBV25-1
cdr3_length: 15
clone_size: -
d_call: TRBD2

cdr3_aa: CASSPWGAGGIDTQYF
cdr3_nt: TGTGCCAGCAGCCCATGGGGGGCAGGGGGGATAGATACGCAGTATTTT
j_call: TRBJ2-3
v_call: TRBV13
cdr3_length: 16
clone_size: -
d_call: -

cdr3_aa: CASSISRGGVQPQHF
cdr3_nt: TGTGCCAGTAGTATTTCCCGAGGGGGTGTTCAGCCCCAGCATTTT
j_call: TRBJ1-5
v_call: TRBV19
cdr3_length: 15
clone_size: -
d_call: -

cdr3_aa: CASSSTTGGGTEAFF
cdr3_nt: TGTGCCAGCAGCTCGACGACAGGGGGAGGAACTGAAGCTTTCTTT
j_call: TRBJ1-1
v_call: TRBV7-8
cdr3_length: 15
clone_size: few
d_call: TRBD1

cdr3_aa: CASSSNRVLTGELFF
cdr3_nt: TGTGCCAGCAGTTCTAACAGGGTCCTCACCGGGGAGCTGTTTTTT
j_call: TRBJ2-2
v_call: TRBV6-5
cdr3_length: 15
clone_size: -
d_call: -

cdr3_aa: CASTPGTSGRNNEQFF
cdr3_nt: TGTGCCAGCACCCCAGGGACTAGCGGGAGGAACAATGAGCAGTTCTTC
j_call: TRBJ2-1
v_call: TRBV5-4
cdr3_length: 16
clone_size: -
d_call: TRBD2

cdr3_aa: CASRPQGQGNSPLHF
cdr3_nt: TGTGCCAGCAGACCCCAGGGACAGGGGAATTCACCCCTCCACTTT
j_call: TRBJ1-6
v_call: TRBV27
cdr3_length: 15
clone_size: -
d_call: TRBD1

cdr3_aa: CASSVGGGAAYNEQFF
cdr3_nt: TGTGCCAGCAGCGTAGGCGGGGGGGCCGCCTACAATGAGCAGTTCTTC
j_call: TRBJ2-1
v_call: TRBV7-2
cdr3_length: 16
clone_size: -
d_call: TRBD2

cdr3_aa: CASSSTLRGQPQHF
cdr3_nt: TGTGCCAGCAGTTCAACCCTAAGGGGGCAGCCCCAGCATTTT
j_call: TRBJ1-5
v_call: TRBV27
cdr3_length: 14
clone_size: -
d_call: -

cdr3_aa: CASTPATGLNYGYTF
cdr3_nt: TGCGCCAGCACCCCGGCAACAGGCTTAAACTATGGCTACACCTTC
j_call: TRBJ1-2
v_call: TRBV5-1
cdr3_length: 15
clone_size: -
d_call: -

cdr3_aa: CAVRDRDEKLFF
cdr3_nt: TGTGCCGTTAGGGACAGGGATGAAAAACTGTTTTTT
j_call: TRBJ1-4
v_call: TRBV10-3
cdr3_length: 12
clone_size: -
d_call: TRBD1